This T cell receptor beta chain was obtained from a study of T-cell reconstitution after alpha-beta-depleted transplantation in children (dated by TCRdb to the mid-2010s). About the full investigation: The study quantitatively tracked T-cell immune reconstitution after TCRalphabeta/CD19-depleted allogeneic hematopoietic cell transplantation in children using TCR repertoire profiling.

This clonotype appeared many times. What this receptor recognizes is not known. No quality values exist for individual bases; no much larger clone is one base distant. The receptor library was made with PCR. TCRdb shows the sequencer as Illumina HiSeq 2500. TCR library preparation used molecular barcoding, with unique molecular identifiers applied to normalize quantification of the TCRbeta repertoire. In-frame beta chains were kept once TCRdb had trimmed the public reads at Q25 with fastp and called clones with MiXCR. For every CDR3 protein sequence, its rows merge into one entry that carries the most common genes and DNA. In this sample the table shows some 200,000 distinct CDR3 sequences, over 9.5% of which occur a single time. About 5% of the sample is taken by the ten largest. Spanning cysteine to phenylalanine, the CDR3 consists of 13 amino acids. Of the read, only the CDR3 DNA is kept; its 39 bases are in frame from base 1. V sheds 0 bases and J sheds 8 bases, leaving 10 bases between their ends. CDR1 and CDR2 (DFQATT, SNEGSKA) derive from the germline V gene (reference sequence).

The chain uses TRBV20-1 and TRBJ2-2; the D segment cannot be called with confidence. The sequence came from a human donor who donated a stem cell graft to a child with SCID. Specimen: PBMCs from the stem cell graft donor, collected from the stem cell graft. The DNA reads as follows: TGCAGTGCTAGAGAGGGCATAGCTGGGGAGCTGTTTTTT. It codes for CSAREGIAGELFF.